The clone carrying this TCR beta chain was detected a few times. The antigen remains unidentified. These data are taken from a study of blood T cells in healthy people across ages. It was with a sample-barcoded 5' primer and a J-beta primer mix that a second PCR of about 7 to 12 cycles was run. TCRdb ran MiXCR on the 5' RACE reads and lists one entry per CDR3 protein. Of roughly 800,000 distinct CDR3 sequences in the sample, 55% to 70% are singletons; the top ten hold 20% to 25%. No fewer than 5.5 micrograms of total RNA were isolated from every sample. Study-wide points: In these data, TCR beta diversity tracked strongly with naive T cell percentage. Greater diversity and more naive CD4+ cells were seen in long-lived donors than in aged donors.

With 2 bases removed from V and 2 bases from J, the gap between germline ends came to 14 bases. The germline V gene encodes CDR1 DFQATT and CDR2 SNEGSKA (reference sequence). The CDR3 is 15 amino acids. This TCR was sampled from a man aged 25-45 years in good health. The V and J genes are TRBV20-1 and TRBJ2-3, with D possibly being TRBD1 or TRBD2 (5 bases each). The specimen sequenced was blood. CDR3 sequence (DNA): TGCAGTGCTAGAACCTTCGGGGCGGACACAGATACGCAGTATTTT. Encoded protein: CSARTFGADTDTQYF.